Listed below are T cell receptor beta chains from one sample, sequenced in a study of glioma-infiltrating T cells after dendritic cell vaccination. The repertoire was sequenced with immunoSEQ multiplex PCR; TCRdb's copy has only in-frame clones and lacks some. The sample lists 85,000 to 110,000 clones, 81% occurring once. The sequences come from blood, collected before dendritic cell vaccination. The source is a human donor with glioblastoma. The CDR3 runs from the conserved cysteine through the conserved F or W. The order of the fields is CDR3 protein, CDR3 DNA, J gene, clone size, D gene, V gene. D genes are given only for firm matches. The size entry is marked missing in some rows and otherwise reads once, few, many or a size class.

CASSGPTGGVTSYTF TGTGCCAGCAGCGGCCCGACAGGGGGCGTGACGAGCTACACCTTC TRBJ1-2 NA TRBD1 TRBV7-8
CASSNLGGSNQPQHF TGTGCCAGTTCAAATCTCGGGGGGAGCAATCAGCCCCAGCATTTT TRBJ1-5 NA NA TRBV19
CASSPGQGAIVNTQYF TGTGCCAGCAGCCCCGGACAGGGGGCGATTGTAAATACGCAGTATTTT TRBJ2-3 NA TRBD1 TRBV11-3
CAISPGTGTNGYTF TGTGCCATCAGCCCCGGGACAGGGACAAATGGCTACACCTTC TRBJ1-2 NA TRBD1 TRBV10-3
CASSLALTQPQYF TGTGCCAGCAGCTTAGCGCTCACTCAACCGCAGTATTTT TRBJ2-3 NA NA TRBV11-1
CASQQPGTYEQYF TGTGCCAGCCAACAGCCGGGAACCTACGAGCAGTACTTC TRBJ2-7 NA NA TRBV6-1
CASSIAGTGGYEQYF TGTGCCAGTAGTATCGCCGGGACAGGGGGCTACGAGCAGTACTTC TRBJ2-7 NA TRBD1 TRBV19
CASSSRSGTGAISGNTIYF TGTGCCAGCAGCTCCCGATCCGGGACAGGGGCCATCTCTGGAAACACCATATATTTT TRBJ1-3 NA TRBD1 TRBV7-2
CASSQYKGTLGSEQFF TGTGCCAGCAGCCAATATAAGGGGACATTGGGCAGTGAGCAGTTCTTC TRBJ2-1 NA NA TRBV4-2
CASSQPGHPYEQYF TGTGCCAGCAGCCAACCGGGACACCCCTACGAGCAGTACTTC TRBJ2-7 few NA TRBV7-2
CASSQGAGDTEAFF TGTGCCAGCAGTCAGGGGGCTGGCGACACTGAAGCTTTCTTT TRBJ1-1 NA TRBD1 TRBV5-4
CASSIFLTRADGYTF TGTGCCAGTAGTATATTCCTGACCCGAGCGGATGGCTACACCTTC TRBJ1-2 NA NA TRBV19
CASSFSGGNQETQYF TGTGCCAGCAGCTTTAGCGGGGGGAACCAAGAGACCCAGTACTTC TRBJ2-5 NA TRBD2 TRBV11-2
CAWRPRDRLTYEQYF TGTGCCTGGCGACCGAGGGACAGGTTAACCTACGAGCAGTACTTC TRBJ2-7 NA TRBD1 TRBV30
CASSLVGTGTEAFF TGCGCCAGCAGCTTGGTGGGGACAGGGACTGAAGCTTTCTTT TRBJ1-1 NA TRBD1 TRBV5-1
CAWKFSMNTEAFF TGTGCCTGGAAATTCAGTATGAACACTGAAGCTTTCTTT TRBJ1-1 NA NA TRBV30
CASSIDLGQGGYSGYTF TGTGCCAGTAGTATAGATTTGGGACAGGGCGGTTACTCTGGCTACACCTTC TRBJ1-2 NA TRBD1 TRBV19
CAWSVRSTGTDTQYF TGTGCCTGGAGTGTACGGTCTACAGGCACAGATACGCAGTATTTT TRBJ2-3 NA NA TRBV30
CASSRQGNNYEQYF TGTGCCAGCAGTCGACAGGGAAACAACTACGAGCAGTACTTC TRBJ2-7 NA TRBD1 TRBV2
CATQRGDGQPQHF TGTGCCACACAGCGGGGGGACGGTCAGCCCCAGCATTTT TRBJ1-5 few NA TRBV10-3
CASSVGGQVVEKLFF TGTGCCAGCAGCGTAGGCGGCCAAGTGGTTGAAAAACTGTTTTTT TRBJ1-4 NA NA TRBV9
CASSSPRDRNSPLHF TGTGCCAGCAGCTCCCCCCGGGACAGAAATTCACCCCTCCACTTT TRBJ1-6 NA TRBD1 TRBV7-9
CASSPPKEDEQFF TGTGCCAGCAGCCCCCCTAAAGAGGATGAGCAGTTCTTC TRBJ2-1 NA NA TRBV7-2
CASSGYREKFGEAFF TGTGCCAGCAGCGGATACAGGGAGAAGTTCGGTGAAGCTTTCTTT TRBJ1-1 NA NA TRBV11-2
CASRTRLGQVTQYF TGTGCCAGCAGGACTCGCCTGGGGCAAGTTACGCAGTATTTT TRBJ2-3 NA NA TRBV28
CASSQDIGGGQPQHF TGTGCCAGCAGCCAAGATATAGGGGGTGGTCAGCCCCAGCATTTT TRBJ1-5 NA NA TRBV4-2
CASSLVLAGVTDTQYF TGTGCCAGCAGCTTAGTACTAGCGGGGGTCACAGATACGCAGTATTTT TRBJ2-3 NA TRBD2 TRBV13
CASNPRTVLWPQHF TGTGCCAGCAACCCAAGGACAGTTCTTTGGCCCCAGCATTTT TRBJ1-5 NA NA TRBV5-8
CASSKVGGEQPQHF TGTGCCAGCAGCAAAGTCGGGGGGGAGCAGCCCCAGCATTTT TRBJ1-5 NA NA TRBV21-1
CASSLEVAGGLGEQYF TGCGCCAGCAGCTTGGAGGTAGCGGGGGGGCTAGGCGAGCAGTACTTC TRBJ2-7 NA TRBD2 TRBV5-1
CASTPDRTSSYNSPLHF TGTGCCAGCACCCCGGACAGGACGAGCTCCTATAATTCACCCCTCCACTTT TRBJ1-6 NA TRBD1 TRBV27
CASSLARVDTEAFF TGTGCCAGCAGCTTAGCCAGGGTAGACACTGAAGCTTTCTTT TRBJ1-1 NA NA TRBV7-8
CASGPGTGMVPQHF TGTGCCAGTGGACCCGGGACAGGGATGGTGCCCCAGCATTTT TRBJ1-5 NA TRBD1 TRBV19
CASSPGLGTDTQYF TGTGCCAGCAGCCCCGGTCTAGGCACAGATACGCAGTATTTT TRBJ2-3 NA NA TRBV11-2
CSAYRTAFYGYTF TGCAGCGCGTACCGGACAGCTTTCTATGGCTACACCTTC TRBJ1-2 NA NA TRBV29-1
CASSLVPGQQYF TGTGCCAGCAGCTTGGTCCCAGGGCAGCAGTACTTC TRBJ2-7 NA NA TRBV5-4
CASSQRRGWTEAFF TGCGCCAGCAGCCAACGGCGGGGTTGGACTGAAGCTTTCTTT TRBJ1-1 NA NA TRBV4-3
CSVEVLNRGNEQYF TGCAGCGTTGAAGTATTGAACAGGGGAAACGAGCAGTACTTC TRBJ2-7 NA TRBD1 TRBV29-1
CASRRGRNSGNTIYF TGTGCCAGCAGACGCGGGAGAAACTCTGGAAACACCATATATTTT TRBJ1-3 NA NA TRBV13
CSDPSWAGTGELFF TGCAGCGACCCTTCTTGGGCGGGCACCGGGGAGCTGTTTTTT TRBJ2-2 NA NA TRBV29-1
CASRKRYSF TGTGCCAGCAGAAAACGGTACAGCTTT TRBJ1-1 once NA TRBV6-5
CASSLGEYSPLHF TGTGCCAGCAGCTTGGGAGAATATTCACCCCTCCACTTT TRBJ1-6 NA NA TRBV7-2
CAIQITGQGFDSIYGYTF TGTGCCATCCAGATCACGGGACAGGGGTTCGACTCCATCTATGGCTACACCTTC TRBJ1-2 few TRBD1 TRBV11-2
CASSNPGQGYYGYTF TGTGCCAGCAGTAATCCGGGACAGGGGTACTATGGCTACACCTTC TRBJ1-2 NA TRBD1 TRBV2
CASSPPYFQGHVYEQYF TGTGCCAGCTCACCACCCTATTTCCAGGGGCACGTGTACGAGCAGTACTTC TRBJ2-7 once NA TRBV18
CASSYTREATEAFF TGTGCCAGCAGTTACACTAGGGAGGCGACTGAAGCTTTCTTT TRBJ1-1 NA NA TRBV6-5
CASSLSKGGDQPQHF TGTGCCAGCAGTTTATCAAAAGGGGGCGATCAGCCCCAGCATTTT TRBJ1-5 once TRBD1 TRBV27
CATSLERGGTQYF TGTGCCACCAGCCTTGAGCGGGGGGGTACCCAGTACTTC TRBJ2-5 NA TRBD2 TRBV15
CASSSGGGAGYGYTF TGTGCCAGCAGCTCAGGTGGCGGGGCAGGCTATGGCTACACCTTC TRBJ1-2 NA NA TRBV7-2
CATSGSYEQYF TGTGCCACTTCCGGCTCCTACGAGCAGTACTTC TRBJ2-7 NA NA TRBV19
CASSPRQAGDTEAFF TGTGCCAGCAGCCCAAGACAGGCGGGGGACACTGAAGCTTTCTTT TRBJ1-1 NA NA TRBV7-9
CASTPGQGLFSEQYF TGTGCCAGCACCCCGGGACAGGGTCTCTTTAGCGAGCAGTACTTC TRBJ2-7 NA TRBD1 TRBV28
CASSQVVYEGLKGYTF TGCGCCAGCAGCCAAGTTGTGTATGAGGGTCTTAAGGGCTACACCTTC TRBJ1-2 NA NA TRBV4-1